What follows are 2 T cell receptor beta chains derived from one specimen sequenced in a study of blood T cell repertoires in COVID-19. The assay was immunoSEQ multiplex PCR, and TCRdb's table has in-frame clones only and misses some. The sample has roughly 60,000 clones; roughly 90% are singletons. The specimen was peripheral blood. These receptors all stem from a man in his 60s with active COVID-19.

The V call is TRBV9, the J call TRBJ2-2, with 13 nucleotides matching TRBD2. V shed 0 bases and J 3 bases; nucleotides not matched to a gene: 8. This CDR3 has 19 amino acids. Germline assignment: CDR1 SGDLS and CDR2 YYNGEE. The CDR3 bases are TGTGCCAGCAGCGTAGGACTAGCGGGAGGATCGGGGGACACCGGGGAGCTGTTTTTT. It is translated as CASSVGLAGGSGDTGELFF.

The chain employs TRBV12-3 or TRBV12-4 and TRBJ2-7; 8 bases map to TRBD2. The CDR3 contains 13 residues. V was pared by 6 bases and J by 7 bases, with 8 bases of the junction left unmatched. The CDR3 bases are TGTGCCAGCAGAGCGGGAGTGGGCTGGGAGCAGTACTTC. Translating it yields CASRAGVGWEQYF.